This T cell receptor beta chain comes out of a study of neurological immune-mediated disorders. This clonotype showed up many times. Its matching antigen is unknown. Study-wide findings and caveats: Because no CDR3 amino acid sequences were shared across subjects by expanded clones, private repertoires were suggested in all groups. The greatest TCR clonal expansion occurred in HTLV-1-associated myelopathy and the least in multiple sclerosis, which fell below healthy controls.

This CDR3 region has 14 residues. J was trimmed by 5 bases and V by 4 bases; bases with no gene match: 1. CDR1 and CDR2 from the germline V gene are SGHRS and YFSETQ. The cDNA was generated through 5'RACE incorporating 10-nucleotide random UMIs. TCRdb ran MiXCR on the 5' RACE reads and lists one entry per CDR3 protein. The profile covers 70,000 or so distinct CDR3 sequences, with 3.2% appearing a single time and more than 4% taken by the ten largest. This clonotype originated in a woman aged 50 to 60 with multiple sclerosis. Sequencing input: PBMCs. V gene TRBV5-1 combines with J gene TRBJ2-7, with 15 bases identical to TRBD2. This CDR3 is CASSRTSGRDEQYF. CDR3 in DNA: TGCGCCAGCAGCCGGACTAGCGGGAGGGACGAGCAGTACTTC.